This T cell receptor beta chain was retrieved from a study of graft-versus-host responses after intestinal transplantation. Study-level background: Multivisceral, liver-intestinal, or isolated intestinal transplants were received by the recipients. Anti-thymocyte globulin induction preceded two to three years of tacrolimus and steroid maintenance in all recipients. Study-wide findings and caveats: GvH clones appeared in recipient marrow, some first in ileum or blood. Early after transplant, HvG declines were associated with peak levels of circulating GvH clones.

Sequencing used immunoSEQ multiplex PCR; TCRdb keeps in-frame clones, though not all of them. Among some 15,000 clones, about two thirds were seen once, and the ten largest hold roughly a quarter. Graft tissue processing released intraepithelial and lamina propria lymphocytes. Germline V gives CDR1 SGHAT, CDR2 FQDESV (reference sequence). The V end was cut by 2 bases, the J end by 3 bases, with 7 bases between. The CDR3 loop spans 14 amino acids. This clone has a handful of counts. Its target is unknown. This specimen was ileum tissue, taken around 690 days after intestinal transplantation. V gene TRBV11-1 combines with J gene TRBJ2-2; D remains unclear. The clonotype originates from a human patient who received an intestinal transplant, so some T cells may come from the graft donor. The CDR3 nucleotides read TGTGCCAGCAGCTTAAAATCGGACACCGGGGAGCTGTTTTTT. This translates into CASSLKSDTGELFF.